Following are 18 T cell receptor beta chains from one sample sequenced in a study of spatial heterogeneity in lung cancer. Time point indicated: sample taken at primary tumor resection. TCRdb reprocessed the 5' RACE reads with MiXCR, giving one entry per CDR3 protein. The sample has about 23,000 distinct CDR3 sequences; about 4.3% are singletons. Here the sequenced sample was PBMCs, taken at surgery. These receptors were collected from a male donor with early-stage non-small cell lung cancer.

In its sample, this clonotype was seen many times. The J gene is TRBJ2-2, the V gene TRBV7-3, with D unresolved. The CDR3 spans 17 residues. The V and J ends lost 0 bases and 1 base respectively, with 12 bases between them. Germline V gives CDR1 SGHTA, CDR2 FQGTGA. CDR3 in amino acids: CASSLTRTEKNTGELFF. The CDR3 DNA follows: TGTGCCAGCAGCTTAACGCGGACCGAGAAGAACACCGGGGAGCTGTTTTTT.

This clonotype was observed at least ten times. The J gene is TRBJ1-1, the V gene TRBV19, with TRBD1 as a possible D gene (5 bases). V lost 5 bases to trimming and J lost 0 bases, with 10 bases between them. CDR1 and CDR2 from the germline V gene are LNHDA and SQIVND (reference sequence). The CDR3 is 14 amino acids. The CDR3 here is CASSSGRLNTEAFF. The CDR3 bases are TGTGCCAGTAGTTCGGGACGGTTGAACACTGAAGCTTTCTTT.

Ten or more counts support this clonotype. The CDR3 sequence is CSAVREEQYF. The CDR3 nucleotides read TGCAGCGCGGTCCGGGAGGAGCAGTACTTC. V usage is TRBV29-1 and J usage is TRBJ2-7, with TRBD2 as a possible D gene (6 bases). The germline gives CDR1 SQVTM, CDR2 ANQGSEA. V lost 7 bases and J 7 bases, leaving 11 bases between the germline ends. The CDR3 is made up of 10 amino acids.

This clonotype was counted many times. The CDR3 DNA reads as TGTGCCAGCAGCGCCCAACAGGGGATGACCTACAATGAGCAGTTCTTC. This gives the protein CASSAQQGMTYNEQFF. The rearrangement joins TRBV9 to TRBJ2-1; TRBD1 matches at 7 bases. The CDR3 contains 16 residues. The trim removed 3 bases at V and 2 bases at J, leaving 8 bases unmatched. In germline, CDR1 is SGDLS, CDR2 YYNGEE.

This clonotype has ten or more counts. The chain is built from TRBV27 and TRBJ2-7, with D tentatively TRBD1 (6 bases). Germline V lookup: CDR1 MNHEY, CDR2 SMNVEV (reference sequence). CDR3 size: 15 residues. The V and J ends lost 5 bases and 2 bases respectively, with 16 bases between them. CDR3 amino acids: CASSVSGHQAYEQYF. In DNA, the CDR3 is TGTGCCAGCAGTGTTTCGGGACACCAGGCCTACGAGCAGTACTTC.

This clonotype was counted at least ten times. The J gene is TRBJ2-2, the V gene TRBV14; unclear D gene. This CDR3 comprises 13 residues. Trimming removed 3 bases from V and 1 base from J, with 3 bases in between. Germline V gives CDR1 SGHDN, CDR2 FVKESK. Here the CDR3 DNA reads TGTGCCAGCAGCCAGGGGAACACCGGGGAGCTGTTTTTT. As protein: CASSQGNTGELFF.

Ten or more counts support this clonotype. CDR3 region: CSASPRERGNIQYF. CDR3 sequence (DNA): TGCAGTGCTAGTCCCAGGGAGAGAGGAAACATTCAGTACTTC. This rearrangement joins TRBV20-1 to TRBJ2-4; perhaps D is TRBD1 or TRBD2 (5 bases each). Germline V gives CDR1 DFQATT, CDR2 SNEGSKA (reference sequence). CDR3 size: 14 residues. Trimming took 3 bases from V and 6 from J, leaving 15 bases between them.

This clonotype has a count of ten or more. The V call is TRBV4-2, the J call TRBJ1-4; 7 bases are a match to TRBD1. CDR3 length: 14 residues. Trimming at V came to 1 base and at J to 5 bases, leaving 1 base not matched to a gene. CDR1 is LGHNA, CDR2 YNFKEQ, per germline. CDR3 loop: CASSQGDRNEKLFF. CDR3 sequence (DNA): TGTGCCAGCAGCCAAGGGGACAGAAATGAAAAACTGTTTTTT.

This clonotype has a count of ten or more. The rearrangement uses TRBV29-1 and TRBJ2-7; D gene unclear. Germline CDR1 and CDR2: SQVTM and ANQGSEA. The CDR3 sequence is 13 residues long. Trimming cost V 6 bases and J 1 base, with 13 bases left between them. DNA for the CDR3: TGCAGCGTGTCAGGACCTGCTTCCTACGAGCAGTACTTC. The encoded protein is CSVSGPASYEQYF.

The table lists this clonotype with many counts. The chain uses TRBV7-9 and TRBJ2-1; 7 bases are shared with TRBD2. This CDR3 is 17 amino acids long. V lost 6 bases and J lost 1; bases outside the gene matches: 12. Germline-derived CDR1 and CDR2 are SEHNR and FQNEAQ (reference sequence). DNA for the CDR3: TGTGCCAGCAGAAAAAGTCGGCGGGAGAGTTCCTACAATGAGCAGTTCTTC. This sequence encodes CASRKSRRESSYNEQFF.

This clonotype was counted many times. The V and J genes are TRBV11-2 and TRBJ1-4; TRBD1 matches at 12 bases. The CDR3 is 18 residues long. The V segment lost 0 bases and the J segment 8 bases; nucleotides outside the gene matches: 10. The germline V gene encodes CDR1 SGHAT and CDR2 FQNNGV. The CDR3 spells CASSLEGTGGINGEKLFF. CDR3 nucleotides: TGTGCCAGCAGCTTAGAAGGGACAGGGGGCATAAATGGGGAAAAACTGTTTTTT. Filled out from reference TRBV11-2 and TRBJ1-4, the complete variable domain reads EAGVAQSPRYKIIEKRQSVAFWCNPISGHATLYWYQQILGQGPKLLIQFQNNGVVDDSQLPKDRFSAERLKGVDSTLKIQPAKLEDSAVYLCASSLEGTGGINGEKLFFGSGTQLSVL.

In regard to this clonotype: It may be a read error: a sequence one base away is much more abundant. V and J are TRBV11-3 and TRBJ2-1, with unresolved D. V lost 0 bases and J 4 bases, leaving 4 bases between the germline ends. Germline assignment: CDR1 SGHNT and CDR2 YENEEA. This CDR3 spans 13 amino acids. The CDR3 sequence: CASSLDQYNEQFF. CDR3 nucleotide sequence: TGTGCCAGCAGCTTAGATCAGTACAATGAGCAGTTCTTC.

This clonotype was counted many times. Here the CDR3 DNA reads TGCGCCACCATGACGGGGATGAACTACAATGAGCAGTTCTTC. Its protein product is CATMTGMNYNEQFF. The chain carries TRBV5-1 and TRBJ2-1, with D possibly matching TRBD2 (5 bases). V was pared by 9 bases and J by 3 bases, with 16 bases between. From germline, CDR1 is SGHRS and CDR2 YFSETQ. CDR3 size: 14 residues.

This clonotype was seen at least ten times. CDR3: CSATGTGANVLTF. In DNA form, the CDR3 reads TGCAGTGCCACTGGGACTGGGGCCAACGTCCTGACTTTC. This chain uses TRBV20-1 with TRBJ2-6, with D unresolved. The CDR3 has 13 residues. CDR1 is DFQATT, CDR2 SNEGSKA, per germline (reference sequence). V was trimmed by 6 bases and J by 2 bases, leaving 8 bases between them.

This clonotype has a count of ten or more. This sequence joins TRBV7-7 and TRBJ2-1, with 15 positions matching TRBD2. The CDR3 has 15 residues. CDR1 and CDR2 from the germline V gene are SSHAT and FNYEAQ (reference sequence). The junction had 5 bases not matched to a gene; V was cut back by 6 bases and J by 8 bases. The CDR3 nucleotides read TGTGCCAGCAGTTGGACTAGCGGGGGGGCGGATGAGCAGTTCTTC. It translates to CASSWTSGGADEQFF.

This clonotype was seen repeatedly, ten times or more. V is TRBV19 and J is TRBJ1-5; no firm D call. Germline lookup yields CDR1 LNHDA and CDR2 SQIVND (reference sequence). The CDR3 runs to 12 residues. Trimming left V 9 bases short and J 6 bases short, with 12 bases between. CDR3 DNA: TGTGCCAGCAGTTTATTTGGTCAGCCCCAGCATTTT. Residues: CASSLFGQPQHF.

There are many counts of this clonotype. The genes are TRBV11-2 and TRBJ2-3; the D gene is possibly TRBD1 (5 bases). Per germline, CDR1 SGHAT and CDR2 FQNNGV. Trimming shortened V by 3 bases and J by 6 bases, and 22 bases separated the two germline ends. The CDR3 runs 17 residues. CDR3 DNA: TGTGCCAGCAGCTTTCGTTTAGTACAGGCTCGTGCCGATACGCAGTATTTT. Its protein is CASSFRLVQARADTQYF.

There are many counts of this clonotype. The CDR3 reads CASSLALISTEAFF. CDR3 nucleotides: TGTGCCAGCAGCTTGGCGCTGATTTCCACTGAAGCTTTCTTT. The chain couples TRBV5-6 to TRBJ1-1; no clear D gene. Germline V lookup: CDR1 SGHDT, CDR2 YYEEEE. V dropped 0 bases and J dropped 4 bases, with 10 bases sitting between them. This CDR3 is built from 14 residues. Full variable domain (outside the CDR3, taken from reference TRBV5-6 and TRBJ1-1): DAGVTQSPTHLIKTRGQQVTLRCSPKSGHDTVSWYQQALGQGPQFIFQYYEEEERQRGNFPDRFSGHQFPNYSSELNVNALLLGDSALYLCASSLALISTEAFFGQGTRLTVV.